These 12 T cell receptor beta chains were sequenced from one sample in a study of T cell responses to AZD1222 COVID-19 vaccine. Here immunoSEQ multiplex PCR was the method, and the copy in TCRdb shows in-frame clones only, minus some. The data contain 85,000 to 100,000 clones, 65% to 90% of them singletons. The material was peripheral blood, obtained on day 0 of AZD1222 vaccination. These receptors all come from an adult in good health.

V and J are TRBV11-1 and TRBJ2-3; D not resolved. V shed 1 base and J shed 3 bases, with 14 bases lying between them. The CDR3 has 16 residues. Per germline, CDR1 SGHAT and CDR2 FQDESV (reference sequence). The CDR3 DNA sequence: TGTGCCAGCAGCTTAGAGGTTGGGCAGGAGACAGATACGCAGTATTTT. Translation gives CASSLEVGQETDTQYF.

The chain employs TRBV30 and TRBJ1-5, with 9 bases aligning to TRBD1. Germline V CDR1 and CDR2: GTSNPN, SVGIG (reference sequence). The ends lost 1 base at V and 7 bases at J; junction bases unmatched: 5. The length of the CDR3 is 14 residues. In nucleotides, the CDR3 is TGTGCCTGGAGTGGTGGAGGGACAGGGCAGCCCCAGCATTTT. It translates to CAWSGGGTGQPQHF.

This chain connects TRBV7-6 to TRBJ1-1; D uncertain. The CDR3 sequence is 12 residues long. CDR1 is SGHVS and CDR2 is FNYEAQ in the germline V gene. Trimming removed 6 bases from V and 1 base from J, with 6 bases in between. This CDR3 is CASSMGNTEAFF. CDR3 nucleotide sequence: TGTGCCAGCAGTATGGGGAACACTGAAGCTTTCTTT.

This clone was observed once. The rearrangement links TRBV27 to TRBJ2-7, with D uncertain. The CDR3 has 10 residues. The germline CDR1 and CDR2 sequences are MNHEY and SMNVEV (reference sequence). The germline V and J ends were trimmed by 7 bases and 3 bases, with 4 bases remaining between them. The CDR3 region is CASTLYEQYF. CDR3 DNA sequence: TGTGCCAGCACTCTCTACGAGCAGTACTTC.

The DNA for the CDR3 is TGTGCCAGTAGTATCGGAGGGTTTAGCAATCAGCCCCAGCATTTT. Translated, it gives CASSIGGFSNQPQHF. V usage is TRBV19 and J usage is TRBJ1-5; D remains unclear. Germline assignment: CDR1 LNHDA and CDR2 SQIVND (reference sequence). The V end was cut by 3 bases, the J end by 0 bases, with 9 bases between. CDR3 size: 15 residues.

DNA of the CDR3: TGTGCCAGCAGCCTGGGGGCGGGACAGGGTGGCACCGGGGAGCTGTTTTTT. Residues: CASSLGAGQGGTGELFF. J is TRBJ2-2 and V is TRBV7-2; 9 bases map to TRBD1. The length of the CDR3 is 17 residues. Germline V CDR1 and CDR2: SGHTA, FQGNSA. Germline trimming cut 5 bases from V and 4 bases from J; bases unmatched to any gene: 11.

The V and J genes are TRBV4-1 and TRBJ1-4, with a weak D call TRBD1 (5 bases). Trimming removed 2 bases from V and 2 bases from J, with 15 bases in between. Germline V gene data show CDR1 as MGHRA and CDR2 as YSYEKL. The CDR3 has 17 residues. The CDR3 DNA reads TGCGCCAGCAGCCAATTTGTGCCGGGACCCACTAATGAAAAACTGTTTTTT. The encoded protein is CASSQFVPGPTNEKLFF.

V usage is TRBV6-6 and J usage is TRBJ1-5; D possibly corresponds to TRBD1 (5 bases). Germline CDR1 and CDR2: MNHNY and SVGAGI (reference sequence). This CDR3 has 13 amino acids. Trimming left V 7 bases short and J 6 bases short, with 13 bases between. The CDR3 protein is CASTSGGGQPQHF. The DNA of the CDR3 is TGTGCCAGCACAAGTGGGGGAGGTCAGCCCCAGCATTTT.

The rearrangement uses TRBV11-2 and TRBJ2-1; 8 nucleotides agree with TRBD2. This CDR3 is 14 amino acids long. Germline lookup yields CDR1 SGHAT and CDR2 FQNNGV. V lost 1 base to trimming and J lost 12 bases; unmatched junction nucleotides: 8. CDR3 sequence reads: CASSLAGLDIRQFF. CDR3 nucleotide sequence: TGTGCCAGCAGCTTAGCGGGACTAGACATCCGGCAGTTCTTC.

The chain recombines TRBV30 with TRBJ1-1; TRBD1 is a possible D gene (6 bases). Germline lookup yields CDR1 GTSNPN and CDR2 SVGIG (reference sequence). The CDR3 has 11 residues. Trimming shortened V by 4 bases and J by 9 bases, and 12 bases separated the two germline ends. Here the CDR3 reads CAWMEDRKAFF. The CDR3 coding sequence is TGTGCCTGGATGGAGGACAGAAAAGCTTTCTTT. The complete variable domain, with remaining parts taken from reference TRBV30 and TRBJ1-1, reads SQTIHQWPATLVQPVGSPLSLECTVEGTSNPNLYWYRQAAGRGLQLLFYSVGIGQISSEVPQNLSASRPQDRQFILSSKKLLLSDSGFYLCAWMEDRKAFFGQGTRLTVV.

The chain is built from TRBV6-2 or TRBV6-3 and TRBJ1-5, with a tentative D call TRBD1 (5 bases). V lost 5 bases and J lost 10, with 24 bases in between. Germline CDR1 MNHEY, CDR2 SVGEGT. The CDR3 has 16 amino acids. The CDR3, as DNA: TGTGCCAGCAGTATCGTCGCGGCAGGGTTTAGTGTTCCCCAGCATTTT. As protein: CASSIVAAGFSVPQHF.

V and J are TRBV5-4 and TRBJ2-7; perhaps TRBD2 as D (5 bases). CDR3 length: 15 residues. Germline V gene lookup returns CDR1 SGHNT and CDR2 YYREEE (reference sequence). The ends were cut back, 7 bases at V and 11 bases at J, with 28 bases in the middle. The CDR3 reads CASHSLGGSYSGEYF. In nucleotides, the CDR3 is TGTGCCAGCCACAGCTTGGGTGGCAGTTACTCCGGGGAGTACTTC.